This TCR beta chain was obtained from a study of blood T cell repertoires in COVID-19. Study background: Acute and convalescent COVID-19 samples came from the United States, Italy and Spain. Sample material is recorded as cDNA or gDNA derived from T cells, B-cell-depleted T cells, or PBMCs.

The CDR3 runs 18 residues. J was trimmed by 2 bases and V by 6 bases; bases with no gene match: 16. CDR1 is MNHEY, CDR2 SVGEGT, per germline. Authors' data handling: Estimation of nucleated cell counts was performed using reference gene primer amplification. TCRdb keeps only in-frame clones here, not all; method: immunoSEQ multiplex PCR. V and J calls and clone size are given by that table; D and trimming were obtained from the DNA. The sample yields 140,000 to 150,000 clones, 65% to 90% seen once. The receptor's source is a man between 60 and 70 years old with active or convalescent COVID-19. Source material: peripheral blood. V usage is TRBV6-2 or TRBV6-3 and J usage is TRBJ1-1; 9 bases are a match to TRBD1. CDR3 in amino acids: CASSLHFGSGQGNTEAFF. For the CDR3, the DNA is TGTGCCAGCAGCTTACACTTCGGATCGGGACAGGGAAACACTGAAGCTTTCTTT.